This TCR beta chain was profiled in a study of post-analysis software for immune sequencing data. Unique molecular identifiers tagged the TCR beta cDNA libraries. Each batch of about 0.85 to 10 million T cells produced a few hundred thousand cDNA molecules. From the PCR reads, TCRdb called clonotypes with MiXCR, one entry per CDR3 protein. The sample records fewer than 850,000 distinct CDR3 sequences, 46% being singletons. In this sample, this clonotype turned up many times. Its specificity is unknown. Overall study findings and caveats: Controls significantly exceeded multiple sclerosis patients in normalized Chao1 diversity. When patients were compared with controls, four or five TRBV segments were more frequent, TRBV5-6, TRBV5-1 and TRBV20-1 among them.

V was cut by 5 bases and J by 4 bases, with 10 bases left in between. Germline V gene data show CDR1 as SQVTM and CDR2 as ANQGSEA. This CDR3 contains 12 residues. Sequencing was carried out using blood. V and J are TRBV29-1 and TRBJ2-3; D is unresolved. The sequence came from a girl aged 10 to 17 with multiple sclerosis. The DNA of the CDR3 is TGCAGCGTTCGGAAGAACTCAGATACGCAGTATTTT. This translates into CSVRKNSDTQYF.